A single sample is the source of the 14 T cell receptor beta chains below, sequenced in a study of radiotherapy plus CTLA-4 blockade in lung cancer. Repertoires were generated with immunoSEQ multiplex PCR, while TCRdb's copy carries only in-frame clones and drops some. The repertoire holds about 49,000 clones, with more than 75% as singletons. Specimen: peripheral blood, collected from a patient treated with radiotherapy plus ipilimumab. These receptor sequences come from a human donor with non-small cell lung cancer whose response to radiotherapy plus ipilimumab could not be evaluated.

The chain combines TRBV28 with TRBJ1-1, with 10 bases fitting TRBD1. There are 15 residues in the CDR3. CDR1 and CDR2 (germline): MDHEN, SYDVKM. V gave up 5 bases and J gave up 5 bases; unmatched junction bases: 8. The CDR3 loop is CASSAPGQGNTEAFF. The CDR3 nucleotides read TGTGCCAGCAGTGCACCGGGACAGGGGAATACTGAAGCTTTCTTT.

This chain connects TRBV4-1 to TRBJ2-7; 9 bases align to TRBD2. V lost 3 bases to trimming and J lost 3 bases; unmatched junction nucleotides: 6. The CDR3 has 15 amino acids. Germline CDR1 is MGHRA and CDR2 is YSYEKL. The CDR3 bases are TGCGCCAGCAGCCACTCGGCGGGAGGGGGCTACGAGCAGTACTTC. Protein product: CASSHSAGGGYEQYF.

The J gene is TRBJ1-5, the V gene TRBV28, with D possibly matching TRBD1 (6 bases). The CDR3 is made up of 15 amino acids. V was clipped by 6 bases and J by 3 bases, with 15 bases between them. Germline assignment: CDR1 MDHEN and CDR2 SYDVKM. The CDR3, as DNA: TGTGCCAGCAGCTCCCCCGGGGGGCACAATCAGCCCCAGCATTTT. Protein: CASSSPGGHNQPQHF.

This chain links TRBV6-6 with TRBJ1-1; 9 nucleotides line up with TRBD1. V gave up 7 bases and J gave up 5 bases; unmatched junction bases: 11. The CDR3 loop spans 15 amino acids. CDR1 is MNHNY and CDR2 is SVGAGI in the germline V gene (reference sequence). The CDR3 DNA follows: TGTGCCAGCAAACCCAAGGGACAGGGAAGGACTGAAGCTTTCTTT. Translation gives CASKPKGQGRTEAFF.

This chain links TRBV18 with TRBJ2-2, with TRBD2 as a possible D gene (6 bases). CDR1 KGHSH and CDR2 LQKENI come from the germline V gene. This CDR3 has 16 amino acids. V shed 3 bases and J shed 4 bases, with 15 bases lying between them. CDR3: CASSPGGGKGTGELFF. The DNA of the CDR3 is TGTGCCAGCTCACCGGGCGGCGGGAAGGGCACCGGGGAGCTGTTTTTT.

V is TRBV9 and J is TRBJ2-5; D perhaps matches TRBD2 (5 bases). The V end was cut by 4 bases, the J end by 2 bases, with 12 bases between. The germline CDR1 and CDR2 sequences are SGDLS and YYNGEE. There are 14 residues in the CDR3. Here the CDR3 reads CASSPRLRQETQYF. CDR3 nucleotides: TGTGCCAGCAGCCCCCGACTAAGACAAGAGACCCAGTACTTC.

This chain joins TRBV7-2 and TRBJ1-5; D possibly corresponds to TRBD1 (5 bases). The CDR3 is made up of 14 amino acids. Germline V gene data show CDR1 as SGHTA and CDR2 as FQGNSA. V dropped 9 bases and J dropped 4 bases, with 16 bases sitting between them. The CDR3 sequence is CASDLLGGNQPQHF. For the CDR3, the DNA is TGTGCCAGTGACCTGTTGGGGGGGAATCAGCCCCAGCATTTT.

The gene calls are TRBV28 and TRBJ1-2; no clear D. Germline V gene lookup returns CDR1 MDHEN and CDR2 SYDVKM. Trimming took 5 bases from V and 8 from J, leaving 12 bases between them. The CDR3 has 12 residues. CDR3 protein: CASSASGRGYTF. Here the CDR3 DNA reads TGTGCCAGCAGTGCCTCCGGGAGAGGCTACACCTTC.

The chain joins TRBV5-1 to TRBJ1-4, with 10 bases identical to TRBD1. Germline assignment: CDR1 SGHRS and CDR2 YFSETQ. V shed 3 bases and J 7 bases; nucleotides not matched to a gene: 6. This CDR3 contains 15 residues. DNA of the CDR3: TGCGCCAGCAGCTCGACCGGGACAGGGGCTGAAAAACTGTTTTTT. This translates into CASSSTGTGAEKLFF.

This chain links TRBV6-1 with TRBJ1-1; possible D gene TRBD1, 5 bases. V lost 8 bases and J 4 bases, leaving 14 bases between the germline ends. Germline V gives CDR1 MNHNS, CDR2 SASEGT. The CDR3 contains 13 residues. CDR3 region: CASFLSGGTEAFF. DNA for the CDR3: TGTGCCAGCTTCCTTTCGGGGGGCACTGAAGCTTTCTTT.

The chain has TRBV28 and TRBJ2-1; TRBD2 matches 11 bases. In germline, CDR1 is MDHEN, CDR2 SYDVKM. The V and J ends lost 8 bases and 4 bases, in that order; junction bases with no gene match: 1. This CDR3 is built from 13 residues. The CDR3 nucleotides are TGTGCCAGCGGGACTAGCGGATACAATGAGCAGTTCTTC. Protein product: CASGTSGYNEQFF.

Remarks on this clone: One end of the junction is discordant with germline, which a read error may explain. V is TRBV2 and J is TRBJ1-1, with 8 bases matching TRBD1. Germline assignment: CDR1 SNHLY and CDR2 FYNNEI. This CDR3 has 12 amino acids. Here the CDR3 reads CAGRGPNTEAFF. The DNA of the CDR3 is TGTGCCGGCAGGGGGCCGAACACTGAAGCTTTCTTT.

The chain joins TRBV7-2 to TRBJ2-7; 10 bases agree with TRBD2. Germline V gene sequence: CDR1 SGHTA, CDR2 FQGNSA. This CDR3 has 15 residues. J lost 3 bases, V lost 2 bases, and 4 bases had no gene match. The CDR3 loop is CASSLIAGGYYEQYF. CDR3 DNA: TGTGCCAGCAGCTTAATAGCGGGGGGATACTACGAGCAGTACTTC.

The genes are TRBV11-3 and TRBJ2-1; 12 nucleotides match TRBD2. The CDR3 consists of 13 residues. Germline V lookup: CDR1 SGHNT, CDR2 YENEEA. Trimming removed 5 bases from V and 12 bases from J; junction bases left unmatched: 5. CDR3 DNA: TGTGCCAGCAGCCAGACTAGCGGGAGCATGCAGTTCTTC. Translating it yields CASSQTSGSMQFF.